The 20 T cell receptor beta chains reported below all come from one sample, sequenced in a study of early T cells in non-severe SARS-CoV-2 infection. MiXCR, run by TCRdb on the 5' RACE reads, gives a single entry per CDR3 protein. The table lists fewer than 65,000 distinct CDR3 sequences, roughly a tenth of them singletons. Sequencing used whole blood. The receptors were gathered from an adult who was a healthcare worker with PCR-confirmed SARS-CoV-2 infection or an uninfected control (not recorded which).

This clonotype was detected ten times or more. V is TRBV29-1 and J is TRBJ2-3, with TRBD1 matching 7 bases. The CDR3 contains 13 residues. Looked up from germline, CDR1 is SQVTM and CDR2 is ANQGSEA. Losses at the gene ends were 5 bases for V and 5 bases for J; bases not matched to a gene: 7. CDR3 nucleotides: TGCAGCGTTAGGGGGTCAGGGGGAGATACGCAGTATTTT. Its translation: CSVRGSGGDTQYF.

This clonotype has only a few counts. The genes are TRBV5-1 and TRBJ2-2; 7 nucleotides align to TRBD1. The CDR3 runs 16 residues. V gave up 0 bases and J gave up 4 bases; unmatched junction bases: 6. Germline V CDR1 and CDR2: SGHRS, YFSETQ. In nucleotides, the CDR3 is TGCGCCAGCAGCTTGGAACAGGGGCAGGGCACCGGGGAGCTGTTTTTT. The encoded protein is CASSLEQGQGTGELFF. Together with reference TRBV5-1 and TRBJ2-2, the CDR3 gives the full variable domain: KAGVTQTPRYLIKTRGQQVTLSCSPISGHRSVSWYQQTPGQGLQFLFEYFSETQRNKGNFPGRFSGRQFSNSRSEMNVSTLELGDSALYLCASSLEQGQGTGELFFGEGSRLTVL.

The chain combines TRBV19 with TRBJ2-3, with 9 bases aligning to TRBD1. Looked up from germline, CDR1 is LNHDA and CDR2 is SQIVND (reference sequence). CDR3 size: 15 residues. Trimming at V came to 3 bases and at J to 4 bases, leaving 5 bases not matched to a gene. The CDR3 DNA reads TGTGCCAGTAGTATTTGGGGACAGGGAGCAGATACGCAGTATTTT. It specifies CASSIWGQGADTQYF.

The chain joins TRBV7-2 to TRBJ1-1, with D possibly being TRBD1 (5 bases). Trimming removed 9 bases at V and 5 bases at J, with 19 bases between. The CDR3 is made up of 14 amino acids. Germline lookup yields CDR1 SGHTA and CDR2 FQGNSA. CDR3 sequence: CASNSPPRGTEAFF. For the CDR3, the DNA is TGTGCCAGTAACTCCCCACCACGGGGGACTGAAGCTTTCTTT. Full variable domain (outside the CDR3, taken from reference TRBV7-2 and TRBJ1-1): GAGVSQSPSNKVTEKGKDVELRCDPISGHTALYWYRQSLGQGLEFLIYFQGNSAPDKSGLPSDRFSAERTGGSVSTLTIQRTQQEDSAVYLCASNSPPRGTEAFFGQGTRLTVV.

Ten or more counts support this clonotype. The V gene is TRBV7-6, the J gene TRBJ2-3; D gene ambiguous. Germline lookup yields CDR1 SGHVS and CDR2 FNYEAQ. The V gene lost 0 bases and the J gene lost 2 bases, with 18 bases spanning the gap. The CDR3 covers 18 residues. The CDR3 nucleotides are TGTGCCAGCAGCTTAGCTCCGTCGGGCATCTACTACACAGATACGCAGTATTTT. This sequence encodes CASSLAPSGIYYTDTQYF.

This chain connects TRBV6-1 to TRBJ2-7, with TRBD1 identical over 8 bases. After removal of 3 bases from V and 0 bases from J, the junction contained 4 bases not matched to a gene. Germline V lookup: CDR1 MNHNS, CDR2 SASEGT. The CDR3 totals 15 residues. The CDR3: CASSDRDRYSYEQYF. The CDR3 nucleotides read TGTGCCAGCAGTGACCGGGACAGGTACTCCTACGAGCAGTACTTC.

The chain employs TRBV5-1 and TRBJ2-7; tentatively, D is TRBD1 or TRBD2 (5 bases each). CDR1 SGHRS and CDR2 YFSETQ come from the germline V gene. The CDR3 covers 16 residues. Deletions cut 0 bases from V and 0 bases from J, with 13 bases between. CDR3 nucleotide sequence: TGCGCCAGCAGCTTGGAACGGATTGGGGGCTCCTACGAGCAGTACTTC. Its translation is CASSLERIGGSYEQYF.

This clonotype has only a few counts. J is TRBJ2-3 and V is TRBV3-1; TRBD2 agrees at 7 bases. This CDR3 has 14 residues. J gave up 5 bases and V 5 bases, and 7 bases lay outside the gene matches. Germline values: CDR1 LGHDT, CDR2 YNNKEL (reference sequence). The CDR3 region is CASSKRGDGDTQYF. Written as DNA, the CDR3 is TGTGCCAGCAGCAAGCGGGGCGACGGAGATACGCAGTATTTT.

This clonotype was seen ten or more times. The V gene is TRBV11-2, the J gene TRBJ2-3; possible D gene TRBD2, 6 bases. CDR3 length equals 15 residues. V shed 2 bases and J shed 2 bases, with 11 bases lying between them. The V gene's germline CDR1 is SGHAT and CDR2 FQNNGV. The CDR3 DNA reads TGTGCCAGCAGCTTAAGCGCGGGGTACACAGATACGCAGTATTTT. This sequence encodes CASSLSAGYTDTQYF.

V usage is TRBV5-1 and J usage is TRBJ1-4; tentatively, D is TRBD1 (6 bases). The germline V gene encodes CDR1 SGHRS and CDR2 YFSETQ. The germline V and J ends were trimmed by 0 bases and 7 bases, with 16 bases remaining between them. CDR3 length equals 16 residues. The CDR3, as DNA: TGCGCCAGCAGCTTGGTCGGGGGCACCCTCGGTGAAAAACTGTTTTTT. Its protein is CASSLVGGTLGEKLFF.

This clonotype has at least ten counts. The rearrangement links TRBV12-3 or TRBV12-4 to TRBJ2-7; D is unclear. CDR3 length: 13 residues. Between the trimmed V and J ends, which lost 5 bases and 7 bases, there was a span of 15 bases. The CDR3 sequence: CASSPLIAGEQYF. DNA for the CDR3: TGTGCCAGCAGTCCCCTCATCGCCGGGGAGCAGTACTTC.

V is TRBV5-4 and J is TRBJ2-1; no clear D gene. The CDR3 runs to 14 residues. Per germline, CDR1 SGHNT and CDR2 YYREEE (reference sequence). V lost 4 bases and J 6 bases, leaving 14 bases between the germline ends. The CDR3 sequence is CASSPRLEFNEQFF. CDR3 DNA sequence: TGTGCCAGCAGCCCACGACTGGAATTCAATGAGCAGTTCTTC.

This clonotype was seen repeatedly, ten times or more. This chain connects TRBV6-1 to TRBJ2-3, with 9 bases lining up with TRBD2. Trimming removed 3 bases from V and 2 bases from J; junction bases left unmatched: 3. The CDR3 consists of 15 residues. Per germline, CDR1 MNHNS and CDR2 SASEGT. CDR3: CASSEIAGVTDTQYF. The CDR3 region has the DNA TGTGCCAGCAGTGAGATAGCGGGGGTCACAGATACGCAGTATTTT.

Many counts were recorded for this clonotype. V is TRBV18 and J is TRBJ2-5; 12 nucleotides agree with TRBD1. Per the germline V gene, CDR1 is KGHSH and CDR2 is LQKENI. With 1 base clipped from V and 1 base from J, the junction kept 4 bases outside the gene matches. The length of the CDR3 is 17 residues. The CDR3 spells CASSPLPGQGAQETQYF. The CDR3, as DNA: TGTGCCAGCTCACCACTCCCGGGACAGGGGGCCCAAGAGACCCAGTACTTC.

This clonotype was picked up many times. This chain joins TRBV6-2 or TRBV6-3 and TRBJ2-2; 7 bases line up with TRBD1. Germline-derived CDR1 and CDR2 are MNHEY and SVGEGT. V gave up 2 bases and J gave up 4 bases; unmatched junction bases: 4. The CDR3 covers 15 residues. The CDR3 nucleotides read TGTGCCAGCAGTTACAGGGGGCGCGGCACCGGGGAGCTGTTTTTT. This codes for CASSYRGRGTGELFF.

There are many counts of this clonotype. This sequence joins TRBV10-1 and TRBJ2-2; D possibly uses TRBD1 or TRBD2 (5 bases each). The germline V and J ends were trimmed by 4 bases and 1 base, with 10 bases remaining between them. This CDR3 is built from 15 residues. CDR1 WNHNN and CDR2 SYGVQD come from the germline V gene (reference sequence). The CDR3 reads CASSGGPRNTGELFF. In DNA, the CDR3 is TGCGCCAGCAGTGGGGGACCGCGGAACACCGGGGAGCTGTTTTTT.

V usage is TRBV29-1 and J usage is TRBJ2-7; 11 bases are shared with TRBD1. This CDR3 has 14 amino acids. Trimming took 6 bases from V and 2 from J; bases not matched to a gene: 6. Germline CDR1 and CDR2: SQVTM and ANQGSEA. The CDR3 reads CSVTGTGGPYEQYF. The CDR3, as DNA: TGCAGCGTCACCGGGACAGGGGGGCCCTACGAGCAGTACTTC.

This clonotype has at least ten counts. The chain carries TRBV18 and TRBJ1-4; D is unresolved. Trimming took off 0 bases at V and 0 bases at J, with 8 bases between the two ends. The germline V gene encodes CDR1 KGHSH and CDR2 LQKENI. The CDR3 totals 16 residues. CDR3 region: CASSPPVGATNEKLFF. CDR3 nucleotides: TGTGCCAGCTCACCACCGGTCGGGGCAACTAATGAAAAACTGTTTTTT. The variable domain in full, with the rest retrieved from reference TRBV18 and TRBJ1-4, is NAGVMQNPRHLVRRRGQEARLRCSPMKGHSHVYWYRQLPEEGLKFMVYLQKENIIDESGMPKERFSAEFPKEGPSILRIQQVVRGDSAAYFCASSPPVGATNEKLFFGSGTQLSVL.

A few counts support this clonotype. The chain has TRBV18 and TRBJ1-1; a possible D gene is TRBD1 (5 bases). V was pared by 1 base and J by 2 bases, with 14 bases between. Germline lookup yields CDR1 KGHSH and CDR2 LQKENI. CDR3 length equals 16 residues. CDR3 residues: CASSPLQGEINTEAFF. CDR3 nucleotides: TGTGCCAGCTCACCACTTCAGGGTGAAATAAACACTGAAGCTTTCTTT.

The J gene is TRBJ1-6, the V gene TRBV28, with D perhaps matching TRBD1 (6 bases). The V end was cut by 8 bases, the J end by 2 bases, with 10 bases between. CDR3 length: 14 amino acids. Germline V gene sequence: CDR1 MDHEN, CDR2 SYDVKM. The CDR3 loop is CASGGGAYNSPLHF. In DNA form, the CDR3 reads TGTGCCAGCGGGGGGGGCGCCTATAATTCACCCCTCCACTTT.